These 26 T cell receptor beta chains were sequenced from one sample in a study of Graves' ophthalmopathy and Graves' hyperthyroidism. As the template, RNA transcripts were used to amplify TCR beta CDR3 regions. HTBI primers primed a first-round RT-PCR, and a second-round multiplex PCR followed. TCRdb used MiXCR to reprocess the multiplex PCR reads, holding one entry per CDR3 protein. The sample consists of 400,000 to 450,000 distinct CDR3 sequences, around 20% of them appearing once. The sequenced sample was peripheral blood. Source of these receptors: a woman aged 18-29 years with stable Graves' hyperthyroidism.

This clonotype was seen at least ten times. The chain links TRBV29-1 to TRBJ2-7, with a tentative D call TRBD2 (6 bases). The ends were cut back, 4 bases at V and 2 bases at J, with 12 bases in the middle. The CDR3 consists of 13 residues. Germline V gives CDR1 SQVTM, CDR2 ANQGSEA. This chain's CDR3 is CSVGVAGPYEQYF. In DNA form, the CDR3 reads TGCAGCGTTGGGGTCGCGGGACCCTACGAGCAGTACTTC.

This clonotype was detected many times. This chain connects TRBV7-3 to TRBJ2-7; D gene unclear. The V and J ends lost 1 base and 3 bases respectively, with 16 bases between them. Per germline, CDR1 SGHTA and CDR2 FQGTGA. The CDR3 loop spans 16 amino acids. CDR3: CASSLRWAQNDYEQYF. The CDR3 nucleotides read TGTGCCAGCAGCTTAAGGTGGGCGCAGAACGACTACGAGCAGTACTTC.

CDR3 sequence: CASSRNSGGNTIYF. The CDR3 region has the DNA TGTGCCAGCAGCCGTAACTCAGGCGGAAACACCATATATTTT. The chain joins TRBV12-3 or TRBV12-4 to TRBJ1-3, with D hard to call. The V end was cut by 6 bases, the J end by 4 bases, with 13 bases between. The CDR3 is made up of 14 amino acids.

This clonotype appeared many times. The V gene is TRBV6-2 or TRBV6-3, the J gene TRBJ1-1; tentatively, D is TRBD1 (6 bases). Germline V CDR1 and CDR2: MNHEY, SVGEGT. The CDR3 has 14 residues. V gave up 5 bases and J gave up 0 bases, with 10 bases separating them. The CDR3 region is CASSRRGMNTEAFF. CDR3 in DNA: TGTGCCAGCAGTCGGAGGGGGATGAACACTGAAGCTTTCTTT.

This clonotype showed up just a few times. The J gene is TRBJ2-5, the V gene TRBV18; D gene uncertain. This CDR3 contains 13 residues. The germline gives CDR1 KGHSH, CDR2 LQKENI. V was trimmed by 4 bases and J by 4 bases, leaving 10 bases between them. The CDR3 sequence is CASSQRAGETQYF. The CDR3 nucleotides read TGTGCCAGCTCACAAAGGGCCGGAGAGACCCAGTACTTC.

This sequence joins TRBV6-5 and TRBJ1-5; 12 nucleotides align to TRBD1. The J segment lost 7 bases and the V segment lost 0 bases, leaving 4 bases of the junction unmatched. The CDR3 has 16 residues. Germline CDR1 reads MNHEY; CDR2 reads SVGAGI. The CDR3 protein is CASSYSGTGGGQPQHF. CDR3 DNA sequence: TGTGCCAGCAGTTACTCCGGGACAGGGGGCGGACAGCCCCAGCATTTT.

This clonotype was seen repeatedly, ten times or more. This chain uses TRBV4-1 with TRBJ2-7; 13 bases match TRBD2. This CDR3 has 15 residues. After removal of 6 bases from V and 3 bases from J, the junction contained 5 bases not matched to a gene. Germline loops: CDR1 MGHRA, CDR2 YSYEKL. Written as DNA, the CDR3 is TGCGCCAGCAGACTTGGACTAGCGGGAGTCTACGAGCAGTACTTC. It is translated as CASRLGLAGVYEQYF.

This clonotype was seen at least ten times. This chain links TRBV6-1 with TRBJ1-5, with a tentative D call TRBD1 (5 bases). The CDR3 totals 16 residues. The V and J ends lost 1 base and 7 bases respectively, with 17 bases between them. The germline gives CDR1 MNHNS, CDR2 SASEGT. The DNA of the CDR3 is TGTGCCAGCAGTGAAGGGAGATTTGGGGGGAGGCAGCCCCAGCATTTT. Protein product: CASSEGRFGGRQPQHF.

This clonotype appeared a few times. The chain carries TRBV18 and TRBJ1-2; D might be TRBD1 (6 bases). The CDR3 contains 14 residues. The V end lost 1 base, the J end lost 4 bases, and 10 bases lay between the germline ends. The germline gives CDR1 KGHSH, CDR2 LQKENI. CDR3: CASSPRGQSYGYTF. The CDR3 coding sequence is TGTGCCAGCTCACCACGAGGACAGTCCTATGGCTACACCTTC.

V usage is TRBV7-7 and J usage is TRBJ2-5, with 8 bases identical to TRBD1. The CDR3 runs 16 residues. V was clipped by 5 bases and J by 4 bases; unmatched bases: 12. Germline assignment: CDR1 SSHAT and CDR2 FNYEAQ (reference sequence). CDR3 sequence reads: CASSAHPTGARETQYF. CDR3 nucleotides: TGTGCCAGCAGCGCCCATCCGACAGGGGCGAGAGAGACCCAGTACTTC.

This clonotype was observed many times. The chain employs TRBV20-1 and TRBJ2-7; 8 bases line up with TRBD2. CDR1 and CDR2 from the germline V gene are DFQATT and SNEGSKA (reference sequence). The CDR3 is 15 residues long. With 0 bases clipped from V and 2 bases from J, the junction kept 6 bases outside the gene matches. DNA for the CDR3: TGCAGTGCTAGAGATCTCAGCGGGAGACCCTACGAGCAGTACTTC. Translated, it gives CSARDLSGRPYEQYF.

In this sample, this clonotype turned up a few times. The chain employs TRBV9 and TRBJ2-7; 7 bases match TRBD1. The CDR3 is 14 residues long. Germline CDR1 is SGDLS and CDR2 is YYNGEE. Trimming took 4 bases from V and 0 from J; bases not matched to a gene: 4. CDR3 DNA sequence: TGTGCCAGCAGCAAATGGGACAGCTCCTACGAGCAGTACTTC. Translating gives CASSKWDSSYEQYF. Combining the CDR3 with reference TRBV9 and TRBJ2-7 gives the whole variable domain DSGVTQTPKHLITATGQRVTLRCSPRSGDLSVYWYQQSLDQGLQFLIQYYNGEERAKGNILERFSAQQFPDLHSELNLSSLELGDSALYFCASSKWDSSYEQYFGPGTRLTVT.

V and J are TRBV5-1 and TRBJ1-1; no firm D call. The CDR3 has 13 amino acids. Per the germline V gene, CDR1 is SGHRS and CDR2 is YFSETQ. The V and J ends lost 7 bases and 0 bases respectively, with 10 bases between them. The CDR3 sequence: CASGSGMNTEAFF. For the CDR3, the DNA is TGCGCCAGCGGCTCGGGGATGAACACTGAAGCTTTCTTT.

This clonotype has only a few counts. This chain uses TRBV6-2 or TRBV6-3 with TRBJ1-2, with a possible D match to TRBD1 (5 bases). Per the germline V gene, CDR1 is MNHEY and CDR2 is SVGEGT. The CDR3 runs 13 residues. V was shortened by 10 bases and J by 2 bases, with 14 bases between the two germline ends. In nucleotides, the CDR3 is TGTGCCATCACGGAGGCAGGGAACTATGGCTACACCTTC. It specifies CAITEAGNYGYTF.

At least ten counts were recorded for this clonotype. Being one base from a much bigger clone, this may be a read error. The rearrangement links TRBV15 to TRBJ1-1; unclear D gene. Germline V gene lookup returns CDR1 LNHNV and CDR2 YYDKDF (reference sequence). This CDR3 spans 13 amino acids. The CDR3 region is CATSREMNTEACF. The CDR3 nucleotides read TGTGCCACCAGCAGGGAAATGAACACTGAAGCTTGCTTT. Full variable domain (rest looked up from reference TRBV15 and TRBJ1-1): DAMVIQNPRYQVTQFGKPVTLSCSQTLNHNVMYWYQQKSSQAPKLLFHYYDKDFNNEADTPDNFQSRRPNTSFCFLDIRSPGLGDTAMYLCATSREMNTEACFGQGTRLTVV.

The sample holds many counts of this clonotype. V is TRBV15 and J is TRBJ2-5, with D tentatively TRBD2 (6 bases). From germline, CDR1 is LNHNV and CDR2 YYDKDF (reference sequence). Trimming shortened V by 3 bases and J by 5 bases, and 7 bases separated the two germline ends. CDR3 size: 12 residues. This CDR3 reads CATSREGETQYF. The DNA of the CDR3 is TGTGCCACCAGCAGGGAGGGGGAGACCCAGTACTTC.

This clonotype was picked up many times. The V gene is TRBV13, the J gene TRBJ2-5; TRBD1 matches 10 bases. Germline V lookup: CDR1 PRHDT, CDR2 FYEKMQ (reference sequence). With 4 bases clipped from V and 5 bases from J, the junction kept 10 bases outside the gene matches. The CDR3 contains 16 residues. The CDR3: CASSSSGQGFVETQYF. The CDR3 DNA follows: TGTGCCAGCAGCTCATCGGGACAGGGGTTCGTTGAGACCCAGTACTTC.

In its sample, this clonotype was seen many times. The V call is TRBV14, the J call TRBJ1-1; the match to TRBD1 covers 8 bases. The CDR3 totals 17 residues. J gave up 7 bases and V 1 base, and 14 bases lay outside the gene matches. Per germline, CDR1 SGHDN and CDR2 FVKESK. For the CDR3, the DNA is TGTGCCAGCAGCCAAGGGGAAAGGACAGGGCAGGCCGATGAAGCTTTCTTT. Amino acids: CASSQGERTGQADEAFF.

This clonotype has a count of ten or more. The chain is built from TRBV20-1 and TRBJ1-5, with D perhaps TRBD1 (6 bases). The germline CDR1 and CDR2 sequences are DFQATT and SNEGSKA (reference sequence). Trimming shortened V by 3 bases and J by 2 bases, and 23 bases separated the two germline ends. The CDR3 is 18 residues long. DNA of the CDR3: TGCAGTGCTAGCGGAGGCGGGGCCGGGGGCTATCGCAATCAGCCCCAGCATTTT. This gives the protein CSASGGGAGGYRNQPQHF.

This clonotype was seen a few times. This chain uses TRBV15 with TRBJ2-5; D not resolved. Per germline, CDR1 LNHNV and CDR2 YYDKDF (reference sequence). This CDR3 has 13 amino acids. Trimming pared 3 bases from V and 5 bases from J, leaving 10 bases between. CDR3: CATSRTAGETQYF. The DNA for the CDR3 is TGTGCCACCAGCAGGACTGCCGGGGAGACCCAGTACTTC.

A word on this clonotype: No conserved phenylalanine or tryptophan is present at the end of the CDR3, so a read error is the likely explanation. This chain links TRBV5-1 with TRBJ1-1; tentatively, D is TRBD1 (5 bases). This CDR3 contains 13 residues. Germline V gene data show CDR1 as SGHRS and CDR2 as YFSETQ. Trimming pared 7 bases from V and 2 bases from J, leaving 12 bases between. CDR3 loop: CASGRGGNTEAFC. Written as DNA, the CDR3 is TGCGCCAGCGGGCGGGGGGGAAACACTGAAGCTTTCTGT.

The table lists this clonotype with many counts. DNA of the CDR3: TGCGCCAGCAGCCAAGAACTACCAGGGAGTGTGTACGAGCAGTACTTC. Residues: CASSQELPGSVYEQYF. The chain has TRBV4-3 and TRBJ2-7; D is possibly TRBD1 or TRBD2 (5 bases each). Between the trimmed V and J ends, which lost 0 bases and 4 bases, there was a span of 16 bases. This CDR3 has 16 amino acids. Germline CDR1 is LGHNA and CDR2 is YSLEER.

This chain links TRBV28 with TRBJ2-7; 7 bases are a match to TRBD1. Germline CDR1 MDHEN, CDR2 SYDVKM. The trim removed 6 bases at V and 2 bases at J, leaving 7 bases unmatched. The length of the CDR3 is 14 residues. CDR3 sequence reads: CASRRQGFTYEQYF. The CDR3, as DNA: TGTGCCAGCAGAAGACAGGGTTTCACCTACGAGCAGTACTTC.

The chain uses TRBV5-1 and TRBJ2-5, with 9 bases lining up with TRBD2. The CDR3 is made up of 13 amino acids. The V gene end was trimmed by 3 bases and the J gene end by 5 bases; junction bases not matched to a gene: 2. CDR1 and CDR2 from the germline V gene are SGHRS and YFSETQ. The CDR3 reads CASSSGTSETQYF. CDR3 sequence (DNA): TGCGCCAGCAGCTCGGGGACTAGCGAGACCCAGTACTTC.

The rearrangement links TRBV6-2 or TRBV6-3 to TRBJ2-7; D remains ambiguous. Deletions cut 1 base from V and 6 bases from J, with 10 bases between. CDR1 is MNHEY, CDR2 SVGEGT, per germline. The CDR3 is 13 amino acids. This chain's CDR3 is CASSYLSAGEQYF. The CDR3 DNA follows: TGTGCCAGCAGTTACTTGTCAGCCGGCGAGCAGTACTTC.

This clonotype appeared many times. The chain couples TRBV3-1 to TRBJ1-1, with D perhaps matching TRBD1 (5 bases). The CDR3 length is 12 residues. The V gene's germline CDR1 is LGHDT and CDR2 YNNKEL (reference sequence). Trimming left V 0 bases short and J 11 bases short, with 10 bases between. CDR3 DNA: TGTGCCAGCAGCCAAGACCGACAGCAGGCTTTCTTT. Amino acids: CASSQDRQQAFF.